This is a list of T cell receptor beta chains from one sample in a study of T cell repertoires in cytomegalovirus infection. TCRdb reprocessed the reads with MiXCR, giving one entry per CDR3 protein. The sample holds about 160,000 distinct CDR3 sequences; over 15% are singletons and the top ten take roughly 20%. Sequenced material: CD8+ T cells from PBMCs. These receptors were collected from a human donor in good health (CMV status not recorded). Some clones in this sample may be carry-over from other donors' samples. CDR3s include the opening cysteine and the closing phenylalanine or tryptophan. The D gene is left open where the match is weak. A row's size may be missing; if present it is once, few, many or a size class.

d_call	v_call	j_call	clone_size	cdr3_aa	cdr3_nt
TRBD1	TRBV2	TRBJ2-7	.	CASRPRTGGDEQYF	TGTGCCAGCAGGCCCCGGACAGGGGGCGACGAGCAGTACTTC
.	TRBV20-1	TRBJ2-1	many	CSAEPGPAWRSSYNEQFF	TGCAGTGCGGAACCGGGCCCAGCTTGGCGGAGCTCCTACAATGAGCAGTTCTTC
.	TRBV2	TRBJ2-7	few	CASSEDGTPSEQYF	TGTGCCAGCAGTGAAGACGGGACACCGAGCGAGCAGTACTTC
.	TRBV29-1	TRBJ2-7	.	CSVESARGDNEQYF	TGCAGCGTTGAATCTGCCCGAGGCGATAACGAGCAGTACTTC
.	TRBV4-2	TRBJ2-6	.	CASSQGGGPSGSGANVLTF	TGTGCCAGCAGCCAAGGGGGCGGGCCCTCTGGCTCTGGGGCCAACGTCCTGACTTTC
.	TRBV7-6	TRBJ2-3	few	CASSQDWKSTDTQYF	TGTGCCAGCAGCCAAGACTGGAAGAGCACAGATACGCAGTATTTT
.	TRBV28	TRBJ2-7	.	CASSPSGPGNEQYF	TGTGCCAGCAGCCCTTCCGGCCCGGGTAACGAGCAGTACTTC
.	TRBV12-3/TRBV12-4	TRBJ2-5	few	CASARLSQETQYF	TGTGCCAGCGCCAGGTTGAGCCAAGAGACCCAGTACTTC
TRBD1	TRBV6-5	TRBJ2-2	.	CASSPGTGALSGELFF	TGTGCCAGCAGTCCCGGGACAGGGGCTCTAAGCGGGGAGCTGTTTTTT
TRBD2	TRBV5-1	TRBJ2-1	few	CASTRASGRVWDEQFF	TGCGCCAGCACTCGGGCTAGCGGGAGGGTATGGGATGAGCAGTTCTTC
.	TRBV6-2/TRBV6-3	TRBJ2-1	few	CASSYSGTGAGEQFF	TGTGCCAGCAGTTATTCCGGGACTGGTGCGGGTGAGCAGTTCTTC
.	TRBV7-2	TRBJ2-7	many	CASSYSTNSGEQYF	TGTGCCAGCAGCTACTCAACAAACTCCGGCGAGCAGTACTTC
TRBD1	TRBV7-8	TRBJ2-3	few	CASRPNNWDSRDTQYF	TGTGCCAGCAGGCCAAACAACTGGGACAGTAGAGATACGCAGTATTTT
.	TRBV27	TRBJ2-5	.	CASSRDAGKETQYF	TGTGCCAGCAGCCGAGACGCAGGGAAAGAGACCCAGTACTTC
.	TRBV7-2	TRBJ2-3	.	CASSLDGRQDTQYF	TGTGCCAGCAGCTTGGACGGGAGACAAGATACGCAGTATTTT
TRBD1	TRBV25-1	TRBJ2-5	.	CASSDSGTASQETQYF	TGTGCCAGCAGTGACTCCGGGACAGCGAGCCAAGAGACCCAGTACTTC
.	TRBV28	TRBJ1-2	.	CASSWGDYYGYTF	TGTGCCAGCTCCTGGGGGGACTACTATGGCTACACCTTC
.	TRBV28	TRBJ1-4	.	CASRLRGIEKLFF	TGTGCCAGCAGATTAAGAGGGATTGAAAAACTGTTTTTT
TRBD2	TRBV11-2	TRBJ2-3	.	CASSSLLAGADTQYF	TGTGCCAGCAGCTCCCTACTAGCGGGGGCAGATACGCAGTATTTT
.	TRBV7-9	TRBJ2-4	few	CASSQPDRLAKNIQYF	TGTGCCAGCAGTCAACCGGACAGACTAGCCAAAAACATTCAGTACTTC
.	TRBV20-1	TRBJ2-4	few	CSARAPDSSSLAKNIQYF	TGCAGTGCTAGAGCCCCGGATAGCTCCAGCTTAGCCAAAAACATTCAGTACTTC
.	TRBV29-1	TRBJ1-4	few	CSVLNRGTGNEKLFF	TGCAGCGTTCTTAACCGAGGGACGGGTAATGAAAAACTGTTTTTT
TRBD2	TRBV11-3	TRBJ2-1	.	CASSSAGETYNEQFF	TGTGCCAGCAGCTCAGCGGGAGAAACCTACAATGAGCAGTTCTTC
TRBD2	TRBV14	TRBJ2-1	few	CASSPWTSGSGEQFF	TGTGCCAGCAGCCCCTGGACTAGCGGGAGTGGTGAGCAGTTCTTC
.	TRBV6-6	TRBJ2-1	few	CASRKGVNEQFF	TGTGCCAGCAGGAAGGGTGTGAATGAGCAGTTCTTC
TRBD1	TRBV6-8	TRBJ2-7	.	CASSSPGQQSYEQYF	TGTGCCAGCAGTAGTCCGGGACAGCAATCCTACGAGCAGTACTTC
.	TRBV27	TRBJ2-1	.	CASSLFGTEQFF	TGTGCCAGCAGTTTATTTGGTACTGAGCAGTTCTTC
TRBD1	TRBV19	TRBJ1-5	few	CASSFRQGGNQPQHF	TGTGCCAGTAGTTTCCGACAGGGTGGCAATCAGCCCCAGCATTTT